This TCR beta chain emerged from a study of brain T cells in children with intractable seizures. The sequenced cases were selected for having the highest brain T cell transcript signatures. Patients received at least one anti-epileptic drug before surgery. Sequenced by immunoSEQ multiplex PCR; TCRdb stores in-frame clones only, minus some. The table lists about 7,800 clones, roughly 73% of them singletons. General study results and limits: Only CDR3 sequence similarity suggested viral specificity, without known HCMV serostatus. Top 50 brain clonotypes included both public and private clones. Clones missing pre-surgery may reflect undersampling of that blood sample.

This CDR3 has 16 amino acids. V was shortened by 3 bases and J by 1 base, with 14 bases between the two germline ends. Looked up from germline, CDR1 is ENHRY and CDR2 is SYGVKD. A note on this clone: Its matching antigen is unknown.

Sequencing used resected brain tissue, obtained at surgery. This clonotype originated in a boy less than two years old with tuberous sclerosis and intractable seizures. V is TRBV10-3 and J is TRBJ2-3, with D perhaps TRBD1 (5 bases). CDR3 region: CAISDRVPPGTDTQYF. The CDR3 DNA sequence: TGTGCCATCAGTGACAGGGTCCCCCCGGGCACAGATACGCAGTATTTT.